These 15 T cell receptor beta chains came from one sample sequenced in a study of blood T cell repertoires in COVID-19. Repertoires were generated with immunoSEQ multiplex PCR, while TCRdb's copy carries only in-frame clones and drops some. The sample contains 150,000 to 250,000 clones, around 82% of which appear only once. Material: PBMCs or T cells enriched from blood (not recorded which). The receptors stem from a man aged 35 to 55 who had recovered from COVID-19.

The chain joins TRBV5-1 to TRBJ1-5, with 7 bases matching TRBD1. The CDR3 sequence is 14 residues long. Germline CDR1 is SGHRS and CDR2 is YFSETQ. The junction had 4 bases not matched to a gene; V was cut back by 4 bases and J by 3 bases. The CDR3 region is CASSPGTDNQPQHF. The CDR3, as DNA: TGCGCCAGCAGCCCCGGGACAGACAATCAGCCCCAGCATTTT.

This clone was detected a few times. This chain joins TRBV15 and TRBJ2-2; 9 bases are a match to TRBD1. The germline V gene has CDR1 LNHNV and CDR2 YYDKDF (reference sequence). This CDR3 has 15 amino acids. The V gene end was trimmed by 4 bases and the J gene end by 2 bases; junction bases not matched to a gene: 2. The CDR3 sequence is CATSKQGANTGELFF. CDR3 bases: TGTGCCACCAGCAAACAGGGGGCAAACACCGGGGAGCTGTTTTTT.

CDR3 nucleotides: TGTGCCACCAGTGAAGGGACACCGTATGGCTACACCTTC. Amino acids: CATSEGTPYGYTF. This sequence joins TRBV24-1 and TRBJ1-2; tentatively, D is TRBD1 (6 bases). Germline V gene data show CDR1 as KGHDR and CDR2 as SFDVKD. Trimming took off 4 bases at V and 5 bases at J, with 10 bases between the two ends. CDR3 size: 13 residues.

The V gene is TRBV27, the J gene TRBJ1-5; 8 bases fit TRBD1. Trimming removed 9 bases from V and 0 bases from J; junction bases left unmatched: 4. The CDR3 contains 14 residues. Germline CDR1 reads MNHEY; CDR2 reads SMNVEV (reference sequence). The DNA of the CDR3 is TGTGCCAGTAGGACAGGGTATAGCAATCAGCCCCAGCATTTT. Protein: CASRTGYSNQPQHF.

J is TRBJ1-2 and V is TRBV5-1; tentatively, D is TRBD1 (6 bases). This CDR3 spans 14 amino acids. Deletions cut 5 bases from V and 6 bases from J, with 17 bases between. Germline CDR1 SGHRS, CDR2 YFSETQ. This chain's CDR3 is CASRLSGGRDGYTF. As DNA, the CDR3 is TGCGCCAGCAGGTTGTCGGGGGGCCGCGATGGCTACACCTTC.

The chain employs TRBV19 and TRBJ2-1, with D perhaps TRBD2 (6 bases). CDR1 is LNHDA and CDR2 is SQIVND in the germline V gene (reference sequence). The ends were cut back, 6 bases at V and 0 bases at J, with 12 bases in the middle. CDR3 length equals 15 residues. CDR3 DNA sequence: TGTGCCAGTAGGATCCGGGGGAGCTCCTACAATGAGCAGTTCTTC. It specifies CASRIRGSSYNEQFF.

This clone was seen a few times. The rearrangement links TRBV4-1 to TRBJ1-6; D is unresolved. The CDR3 is made up of 14 amino acids. CDR1 is MGHRA and CDR2 is YSYEKL in the germline V gene. V was cut by 0 bases and J by 9 bases, with 9 bases left in between. The DNA of the CDR3 is TGCGCCAGCAGCCAAGATCGGCGGGGTTCACCCCTCCACTTT. It codes for CASSQDRRGSPLHF.

V and J are TRBV11-3 and TRBJ2-3; D is undetermined. The CDR3 runs to 14 residues. With 1 base removed from V and 0 bases from J, the gap between germline ends came to 5 bases. The germline gives CDR1 SGHNT, CDR2 YENEEA. CDR3 sequence (DNA): TGTGCCAGCAGCTTAGCCGGTAGCACAGATACGCAGTATTTT. It translates to CASSLAGSTDTQYF.

The rearrangement joins TRBV11-1 to TRBJ2-5; 8 bases line up with TRBD1. This CDR3 spans 13 amino acids. Germline-derived CDR1 and CDR2 are SGHAT and FQDESV (reference sequence). After removal of 3 bases from V and 7 bases from J, the junction contained 4 bases not matched to a gene. CDR3 sequence reads: CASSLTGDWTQYF. The CDR3 region has the DNA TGTGCCAGCAGCTTGACAGGGGATTGGACCCAGTACTTC.

The V and J genes are TRBV10-1 and TRBJ1-4; 8 bases are a match to TRBD1. With 8 bases clipped from V and 8 bases from J, the junction kept 7 bases outside the gene matches. Germline CDR1 reads WNHNN; CDR2 reads SYGVQD (reference sequence). There are 13 residues in the CDR3. The CDR3 region is CASLRGLQEKLFF. The CDR3 DNA is TGCGCCAGCCTCAGGGGGCTTCAAGAAAAACTGTTTTTT.

J is TRBJ1-1 and V is TRBV6-5; D is unresolved. The germline V gene has CDR1 MNHEY and CDR2 SVGAGI. CDR3 length equals 13 residues. With 2 bases removed from V and 2 bases from J, the gap between germline ends came to 6 bases. The CDR3 DNA reads TGTGCCAGCAGTTACCTGGCAAACACTGAAGCTTTCTTT. It codes for CASSYLANTEAFF.

This clone came up a few times. CDR3 region: CASRPIVNTEAFF. CDR3 coding DNA: TGTGCCAGCAGACCCATAGTTAACACTGAAGCTTTCTTT. The chain links TRBV6-5 to TRBJ1-1; D gene ambiguous. CDR3 length: 13 amino acids. Per the germline V gene, CDR1 is MNHEY and CDR2 is SVGAGI. V gave up 6 bases and J gave up 2 bases, with 10 bases separating them.

The chain carries TRBV5-1 and TRBJ1-2; 8 nucleotides line up with TRBD1. The CDR3 contains 17 residues. V trimming: 2 bases; J trimming: 0 bases; junction bases outside the gene matches: 9. CDR1 is SGHRS, CDR2 YFSETQ, per germline. The CDR3 protein is CASSLGPGQAANYGYTF. CDR3 nucleotides: TGCGCCAGCAGCTTAGGACCGGGACAGGCAGCTAACTATGGCTACACCTTC. Full variable domain (missing parts from reference TRBV5-1 and TRBJ1-2): KAGVTQTPRYLIKTRGQQVTLSCSPISGHRSVSWYQQTPGQGLQFLFEYFSETQRNKGNFPGRFSGRQFSNSRSEMNVSTLELGDSALYLCASSLGPGQAANYGYTFGSGTRLTVV.

The CDR3 region has the DNA TGTGCCAGTAGTTCTATTACAGGGCTTGGGCCTGGAAACACCATATATTTT. It yields the protein CASSSITGLGPGNTIYF. The rearrangement uses TRBV19 and TRBJ1-3; possible D gene TRBD1, 6 bases. Germline-derived CDR1 and CDR2 are LNHDA and SQIVND (reference sequence). The CDR3 is 17 amino acids. V dropped 5 bases and J dropped 2 bases, with 19 bases sitting between them.

The gene calls are TRBV2 and TRBJ1-4, with D tentatively TRBD1 (6 bases). This CDR3 spans 14 amino acids. Germline V lookup: CDR1 SNHLY, CDR2 FYNNEI. Trimming removed 7 bases from V and 7 bases from J, with 16 bases in between. In DNA, the CDR3 is TGTGCCAGCAACTTACAGGGCATCGGTGAAAAACTGTTTTTT. Translation gives CASNLQGIGEKLFF.